The 31 T cell receptor beta chains below come from one sample, sequenced in a study of shared clonotypes between healthy human individuals. Generated by immunoSEQ multiplex PCR, the TCRdb table keeps only in-frame clones and is missing some. The table lists about 1,500,000 clones, more than 95% of them singletons. Sequencing input: naive CD4+ T cells sorted from blood. The sample's subset: CD45RA+ positively selected. Receptor source: a man aged 25 to 45 in good health.

The CDR3 sequence is CASSRTGGWTDTQYF. The DNA of the CDR3 is TGTGCCAGCAGCCGGACAGGGGGCTGGACAGATACGCAGTATTTT. The chain is built from TRBV7-2 and TRBJ2-3, with 11 bases lining up with TRBD1. The CDR3 totals 15 residues. Per germline, CDR1 SGHTA and CDR2 FQGNSA. V was pared by 5 bases and J by 3 bases, with 4 bases of the junction left unmatched. Full variable domain (outside the CDR3, taken from reference TRBV7-2 and TRBJ2-3): GAGVSQSPSNKVTEKGKDVELRCDPISGHTALYWYRQSLGQGLEFLIYFQGNSAPDKSGLPSDRFSAERTGGSVSTLTIQRTQQEDSAVYLCASSRTGGWTDTQYFGPGTRLTVL.

The rearrangement links TRBV9 to TRBJ2-7; 10 nucleotides match TRBD2. Germline values: CDR1 SGDLS, CDR2 YYNGEE. This CDR3 contains 14 residues. The V segment lost 5 bases and the J segment 6 bases; nucleotides outside the gene matches: 8. CDR3 region: CASRGASGSREQYF. CDR3 nucleotides: TGTGCCAGCAGGGGGGCTAGCGGGAGTCGCGAGCAGTACTTC.

V gene TRBV6-5 combines with J gene TRBJ1-2, with no clear D. V was clipped by 5 bases and J by 3 bases, with 10 bases between them. This CDR3 has 13 amino acids. Germline assignment: CDR1 MNHEY and CDR2 SVGAGI. The CDR3 loop reads CASSPGIDYGYTF. CDR3 DNA sequence: TGTGCCAGCAGTCCCGGGATAGACTATGGCTACACCTTC.

V and J are TRBV5-4 and TRBJ1-2; D is perhaps TRBD1 (6 bases). CDR1 and CDR2 from the germline V gene are SGHNT and YYREEE (reference sequence). CDR3 length: 15 amino acids. Between the trimmed V and J ends, which lost 3 bases and 2 bases, there was a span of 14 bases. CDR3 sequence (DNA): TGTGCCAGCAGCTGGGCGGGGGCAGAGAACTATGGCTACACCTTC. Its protein product is CASSWAGAENYGYTF.

This chain connects TRBV10-2 to TRBJ2-7, with TRBD2 matching over 11 bases. The CDR3 loop spans 15 amino acids. In germline, CDR1 is WSHSY, CDR2 SAAADI. Trimming cost V 2 bases and J 2 bases; bases outside gene matches: 2. CDR3 DNA: TGCGCCAGCAGTGAGCCGGGACTAGCGGCCTACGAGCAGTACTTC. This gives the protein CASSEPGLAAYEQYF.

V and J are TRBV4-3 and TRBJ2-2, with D possibly called TRBD1 or TRBD2 (5 bases each). This CDR3 contains 16 residues. V lost 0 bases and J 4 bases, leaving 12 bases between the germline ends. Germline loops: CDR1 LGHNA, CDR2 YSLEER. The CDR3, as DNA: TGCGCCAGCAGCCAAGATCCCTCGGGACCCACCGGGGAGCTGTTTTTT. Translated: CASSQDPSGPTGELFF.

This clone appeared a single time. The J gene is TRBJ1-5, the V gene TRBV7-2; 8 nucleotides agree with TRBD1. There are 16 residues in the CDR3. Looked up from germline, CDR1 is SGHTA and CDR2 is FQGNSA. With V trimmed by 3 bases and J by 9 bases, 13 bases remained unmatched. The CDR3 protein is CASSLGPGQGATPQHF. The DNA of the CDR3 is TGTGCCAGCAGCTTGGGACCCGGACAGGGAGCAACGCCCCAGCATTTT. Full variable domain (outside the CDR3, taken from reference TRBV7-2 and TRBJ1-5): GAGVSQSPSNKVTEKGKDVELRCDPISGHTALYWYRQSLGQGLEFLIYFQGNSAPDKSGLPSDRFSAERTGGSVSTLTIQRTQQEDSAVYLCASSLGPGQGATPQHFGDGTRLSIL.

On this clone itself: The sample carries other DNA sequences with the same CDR3. The genes are TRBV10-3 and TRBJ2-3, with D unclear. Trimming took off 6 bases at V and 1 base at J, with 5 bases between the two ends. CDR3 length: 12 residues. CDR1 is ENHRY and CDR2 is SYGVKD in the germline V gene. Here the CDR3 reads CAISGGTDTQYF. DNA for the CDR3: TGTGCCATCAGCGGCGGCACAGATACGCAGTATTTT.

The chain has TRBV7-9 and TRBJ1-5; tentative D call: TRBD1 (6 bases). CDR1 is SEHNR, CDR2 FQNEAQ, per germline (reference sequence). Deletions cut 1 base from V and 5 bases from J, with 12 bases between. The CDR3 contains 15 residues. The CDR3 region is CASSLVGGSDQPQHF. CDR3 in DNA: TGTGCCAGCAGCTTAGTAGGGGGGTCCGATCAGCCCCAGCATTTT.

The rearrangement joins TRBV9 to TRBJ2-7; D may correspond to TRBD1 or TRBD2 (6 bases each). The V gene lost 2 bases and the J gene lost 2 bases, with 11 bases spanning the gap. Germline V gene lookup returns CDR1 SGDLS and CDR2 YYNGEE. The CDR3 loop spans 14 amino acids. The CDR3 protein is CASSVGGHTYEQYF. CDR3 in DNA: TGTGCCAGCAGCGTCGGGGGACATACCTACGAGCAGTACTTC.

J is TRBJ2-2 and V is TRBV11-2, with TRBD2 matching over 10 bases. This CDR3 region has 15 residues. The J segment lost 7 bases and the V segment lost 5 bases, leaving 7 bases of the junction unmatched. The germline CDR1 and CDR2 sequences are SGHAT and FQNNGV. The DNA for the CDR3 is TGTGCCAGCAGCGCGAGCGGGAGGGCCCACGGGGAGCTGTTTTTT. Translating gives CASSASGRAHGELFF. The full variable domain, with the rest looked up from reference TRBV11-2 and TRBJ2-2, is EAGVAQSPRYKIIEKRQSVAFWCNPISGHATLYWYQQILGQGPKLLIQFQNNGVVDDSQLPKDRFSAERLKGVDSTLKIQPAKLEDSAVYLCASSASGRAHGELFFGEGSRLTVL.

V is TRBV28 and J is TRBJ2-7; 10 nucleotides line up with TRBD2. The ends lost 6 bases at V and 4 bases at J; junction bases unmatched: 9. The CDR3 consists of 15 residues. CDR1 and CDR2 (germline): MDHEN, SYDVKM. CDR3 sequence: CASRRTSGRGYEQYF. CDR3 DNA: TGTGCCAGCAGAAGGACGAGCGGGAGGGGGTACGAGCAGTACTTC.

This clone showed up just once. V usage is TRBV19 and J usage is TRBJ2-5; D not resolved. The germline gives CDR1 LNHDA, CDR2 SQIVND (reference sequence). V was trimmed by 1 base and J by 4 bases, leaving 10 bases between them. The CDR3 has 14 amino acids. CDR3 loop: CASSIGGSPETQYF. Here the CDR3 DNA reads TGTGCCAGTAGTATAGGCGGTAGCCCAGAGACCCAGTACTTC. The whole variable domain, filled in from reference TRBV19 and TRBJ2-5, reads DGGITQSPKYLFRKEGQNVTLSCEQNLNHDAMYWYRQDPGQGLRLIYYSQIVNDFQKGDIAEGYSVSREKKESFPLTVTSAQKNPTAFYLCASSIGGSPETQYFGPGTRLLVL.

The chain links TRBV6-5 to TRBJ1-5; the D gene is possibly TRBD1 (5 bases). Per the germline V gene, CDR1 is MNHEY and CDR2 is SVGAGI. CDR3 length: 15 amino acids. V was shortened by 4 bases and J by 1 base, with 11 bases between the two germline ends. The CDR3 sequence: CASSSGTRSNQPQHF. CDR3 nucleotides: TGTGCCAGCAGTTCTGGGACGAGAAGCAATCAGCCCCAGCATTTT.

This clone was recorded only once. V and J are TRBV11-3 and TRBJ2-3, with 7 bases that match TRBD2. The junction had 6 bases not matched to a gene; V was cut back by 3 bases and J by 0 bases. The CDR3 totals 16 residues. Germline-derived CDR1 and CDR2 are SGHNT and YENEEA. CDR3 DNA: TGTGCCAGCAGCTTGGGGGGAGCGGGGAGCACAGATACGCAGTATTTT. Translated, it gives CASSLGGAGSTDTQYF.

Here the CDR3 reads CASSPRQGPFNYGYTF. CDR3 in DNA: TGTGCCAGCAGCCCCCGACAGGGTCCCTTTAACTATGGCTACACCTTC. V usage is TRBV7-9 and J usage is TRBJ1-2; TRBD1 matches at 7 bases. This CDR3 is built from 16 residues. Trimming at V came to 5 bases and at J to 1 base, leaving 10 bases not matched to a gene. CDR1 and CDR2 (germline): SEHNR, FQNEAQ (reference sequence).

CDR3 loop: CASSISGLGGYTF. The CDR3 DNA follows: TGTGCCAGCAGTATCTCAGGACTAGGCGGCTACACCTTC. This rearrangement joins TRBV6-1 to TRBJ1-2; no clear D. Trimming shortened V by 5 bases and J by 8 bases, and 15 bases separated the two germline ends. CDR1 and CDR2 (germline): MNHNS, SASEGT. The CDR3 is made up of 13 amino acids.

This chain joins TRBV10-3 and TRBJ2-1; 9 bases are a match to TRBD2. This CDR3 comprises 16 residues. Trimming at V came to 0 bases and at J to 7 bases, leaving 7 bases not matched to a gene. Germline V gives CDR1 ENHRY, CDR2 SYGVKD. For the CDR3, the DNA is TGTGCCATCAGTGAGTCGTCTAGCGGGGACATTAATGAGCAGTTCTTC. It codes for CAISESSSGDINEQFF.

The J gene is TRBJ2-5, the V gene TRBV9, with D possibly TRBD2 on 5 matching bases. V lost 0 bases and J 2 bases, leaving 11 bases between the germline ends. CDR3 length: 15 amino acids. Per the germline V gene, CDR1 is SGDLS and CDR2 is YYNGEE. The CDR3 region is CASSVGPGWQETQYF. Here the CDR3 DNA reads TGTGCCAGCAGCGTAGGTCCGGGGTGGCAAGAGACCCAGTACTTC.

This chain joins TRBV19 and TRBJ2-7, with TRBD1 identical over 7 bases. Germline V gene data show CDR1 as LNHDA and CDR2 as SQIVND (reference sequence). Trimming cost V 4 bases and J 6 bases; bases outside gene matches: 6. The CDR3 spans 13 residues. CDR3 sequence: CASSTDRDREQYF. The CDR3 DNA reads as TGTGCCAGTAGTACTGACAGGGATCGCGAGCAGTACTTC.

The chain combines TRBV2 with TRBJ2-7; D call uncertain. The V end lost 4 bases, the J end lost 3 bases, and 13 bases lay between the germline ends. This CDR3 region has 14 residues. Germline assignment: CDR1 SNHLY and CDR2 FYNNEI. This CDR3 reads CASSVATQNYEQYF. The CDR3 DNA reads as TGTGCCAGCAGTGTCGCGACACAGAACTACGAGCAGTACTTC. The full variable domain, rest sourced from reference TRBV2 and TRBJ2-7, is EPEVTQTPSHQVTQMGQEVILRCVPISNHLYFYWYRQILGQKVEFLVSFYNNEISEKSEIFDDQFSVERPDGSNFTLKIRSTKLEDSAMYFCASSVATQNYEQYFGPGTRLTVT.

The chain couples TRBV12-5 to TRBJ2-3, with unresolved D. V lost 4 bases and J lost 9, with 14 bases in between. CDR1 and CDR2 (germline): LGHNT, FRNRAP. The CDR3 covers 13 residues. CDR3: CASGSGPPGTQYF. CDR3 bases: TGTGCTAGTGGTTCCGGGCCCCCTGGGACGCAGTATTTT.

V is TRBV21-1 and J is TRBJ1-5; TRBD1, the D gene given by the table, was not confirmed from the DNA. TRBV21-1 is assigned pseudogene status. The CDR3 sequence is 15 residues long. Here the CDR3 DNA reads TGTGCCAGCAGCTCACAGGGGCTGGGCAATCAGCCCCAGCATTTT. Translation: CASSSQGLGNQPQHF.

The chain carries TRBV6-5 and TRBJ1-2, with unresolved D. Germline loops: CDR1 MNHEY, CDR2 SVGAGI. The CDR3 totals 12 residues. Deletions cut 2 bases from V and 4 bases from J, with 5 bases between. The CDR3 reads CASSYGSYGYTF. The CDR3 bases are TGTGCCAGCAGTTACGGCAGCTATGGCTACACCTTC.

The chain carries TRBV5-4 and TRBJ2-7; 9 nucleotides match TRBD2. The germline V gene has CDR1 SGHNT and CDR2 YYREEE (reference sequence). V was clipped by 4 bases and J by 3 bases; unmatched bases: 8. The CDR3 runs to 15 residues. CDR3 sequence (DNA): TGTGCCAGCAGCCTAGGGACTAGCTACGGCTACGAGCAGTACTTC. Amino acid sequence: CASSLGTSYGYEQYF.

This clone was seen a single time. J is TRBJ1-2 and V is TRBV28, with a possible D match to TRBD1 (6 bases). CDR3 length equals 13 residues. Per germline, CDR1 MDHEN and CDR2 SYDVKM. V lost 4 bases to trimming and J lost 8 bases, with 14 bases between them. CDR3 in amino acids: CASSSHGGSGYTF. For the CDR3, the DNA is TGTGCCAGCAGTTCCCATGGGGGCTCGGGCTACACCTTC.

V is TRBV28 and J is TRBJ2-7; TRBD2 is a possible D gene (6 bases). The CDR3 is 16 amino acids. Germline assignment: CDR1 MDHEN and CDR2 SYDVKM. The V and J ends lost 5 bases and 0 bases respectively, with 17 bases between them. CDR3 sequence: CASSEPGLPSSYEQYF. The CDR3 DNA reads as TGTGCCAGCAGTGAACCGGGACTTCCGAGCTCCTACGAGCAGTACTTC.

CDR3 nucleotide sequence: TGTGCCAGCTCACCAGTAGTCGACGAGCAGTACTTC. It is translated as CASSPVVDEQYF. The genes are TRBV18 and TRBJ2-7, with D unclear. The CDR3 has 12 residues. The germline gives CDR1 KGHSH, CDR2 LQKENI. V was trimmed by 2 bases and J by 5 bases, leaving 7 bases between them.

CDR3 DNA: TGTGCCAGCTCACCGATTATCCACAATGAGCAGTTCTTC. It codes for CASSPIIHNEQFF. The rearrangement joins TRBV18 to TRBJ2-1; D is ambiguous. The CDR3 is 13 amino acids. Germline-derived CDR1 and CDR2 are KGHSH and LQKENI. Trimming removed 3 bases from V and 5 bases from J, with 8 bases in between.

With respect to this clone: The junction shows a germline mismatch at one end, possibly a read error. The gene calls are TRBV4-2 and TRBJ2-1; D gene ambiguous. The CDR3 has 14 residues. CDR1 and CDR2 from the germline V gene are LGHNA and YNFKEQ. This CDR3 is CASSPPASNNEQFF. DNA of the CDR3: TGTGCCAGCAGCCCCCCCGCCTCCAACAATGAGCAGTTCTTC.

The chain combines TRBV18 with TRBJ1-1; no firm D call. The length of the CDR3 is 15 residues. Trimming shortened V by 3 bases and J by 1 base, and 12 bases separated the two germline ends. Germline V lookup: CDR1 KGHSH, CDR2 LQKENI. CDR3 nucleotides: TGTGCCAGCTCACCCCGGGCCACCGGGAACACTGAAGCTTTCTTT. It encodes CASSPRATGNTEAFF. Together with reference TRBV18 and TRBJ1-1, the CDR3 gives the full variable domain: NAGVMQNPRHLVRRRGQEARLRCSPMKGHSHVYWYRQLPEEGLKFMVYLQKENIIDESGMPKERFSAEFPKEGPSILRIQQVVRGDSAAYFCASSPRATGNTEAFFGQGTRLTVV.